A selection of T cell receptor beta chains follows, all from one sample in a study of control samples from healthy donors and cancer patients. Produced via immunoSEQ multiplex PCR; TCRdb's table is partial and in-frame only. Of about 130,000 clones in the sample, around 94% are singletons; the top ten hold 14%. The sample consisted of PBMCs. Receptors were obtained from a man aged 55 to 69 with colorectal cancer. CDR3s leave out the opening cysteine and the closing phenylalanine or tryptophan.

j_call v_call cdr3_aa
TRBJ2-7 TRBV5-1 ASSITQGTSYEQY
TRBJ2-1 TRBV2 ASSEYNEQF
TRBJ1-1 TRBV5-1 ASSPPGIFAF
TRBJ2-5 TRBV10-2 ASSGLAGKETQY
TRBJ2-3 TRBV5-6 ASSLTGADTQY
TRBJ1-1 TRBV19 ASRPSGGDTEAF
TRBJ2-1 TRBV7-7 ASSPYTPETSGVDNEQF
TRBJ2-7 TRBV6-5 ASREGGGTYEQY
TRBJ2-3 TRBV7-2 ASSPRTSGGLDTQY
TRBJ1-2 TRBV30 AWSVRSGWLGYT
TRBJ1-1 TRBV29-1 SVLVEGTEAF
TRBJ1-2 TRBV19 ASTLTPRGRNYGYT
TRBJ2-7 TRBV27 ASSLSPLRVSSYEQY
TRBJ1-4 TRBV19 ASSTGQGFFEKLF
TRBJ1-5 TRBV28 ASSFSNQPQH
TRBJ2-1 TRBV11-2 ASSLRGNVYNEQF
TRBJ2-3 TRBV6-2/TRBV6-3 ASSSSLFDTQY
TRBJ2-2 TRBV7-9 ASSYYPGTGGTGELF
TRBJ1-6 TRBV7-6 ASSLTSGPLH
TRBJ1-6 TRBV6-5 ASTILGGEGSPLH
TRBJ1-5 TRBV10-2 ASSFSGFEAQH
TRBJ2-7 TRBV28 ASSLLGRDRDFAEQY
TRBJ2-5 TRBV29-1 SLRVGETQY